These 9 T cell receptor beta chains originate from one sample sequenced in a study of T cells after yellow fever vaccination. TCRdb analysed the 5' RACE reads with MiXCR anew, one entry per CDR3 protein. This sample has under 350,000 distinct CDR3 sequences, with roughly 4.3% found just once. The material sequenced was PBMCs, taken 5 days after the yellow fever booster vaccination. The source of these receptors is a man aged 18 to 30 who received the YFV17D yellow fever vaccine.

This clonotype was picked up many times. This sequence joins TRBV27 and TRBJ2-5, with a tentative D call TRBD1 (5 bases). Looked up from germline, CDR1 is MNHEY and CDR2 is SMNVEV (reference sequence). V was clipped by 2 bases and J by 7 bases, with 11 bases between them. The CDR3 sequence is 13 residues long. The CDR3 DNA follows: TGTGCCAGCAGTTTACAGGGTCGGGCGACCCAGTACTTC. It translates to CASSLQGRATQYF.

This clonotype occurred a few times. Here the CDR3 DNA reads TGTGCCAGCAGCCAAACCCAGGGACTAGCGGGGAACAATGAGCAGTTCTTC. Amino acids: CASSQTQGLAGNNEQFF. The chain uses TRBV7-9 and TRBJ2-1; 13 nucleotides match TRBD2. Germline V gives CDR1 SEHNR, CDR2 FQNEAQ (reference sequence). V trimming: 5 bases; J trimming: 5 bases; junction bases outside the gene matches: 9. This CDR3 has 17 amino acids.

This clonotype turned up a few times. The V and J genes are TRBV29-1 and TRBJ2-3, with TRBD2 matching 9 bases. Germline loops: CDR1 SQVTM, CDR2 ANQGSEA. V trimming: 7 bases; J trimming: 3 bases; junction bases outside the gene matches: 8. This CDR3 has 14 amino acids. CDR3 nucleotide sequence: TGCAGCGCTGCGGGAGGGGGGCGGACAGATACGCAGTATTTT. Protein sequence: CSAAGGGRTDTQYF.

The chain recombines TRBV6-5 with TRBJ1-2; the D gene is possibly TRBD1 (5 bases). CDR3 size: 14 residues. The V gene's germline CDR1 is MNHEY and CDR2 SVGAGI. V was trimmed by 0 bases and J by 7 bases, leaving 12 bases between them. For the CDR3, the DNA is TGTGCCAGCAGTTACTCAAGGGGAAGTGCTGGCTACACCTTC. This sequence encodes CASSYSRGSAGYTF.

The genes are TRBV12-3 or TRBV12-4 and TRBJ2-7; weak D call: TRBD1 (6 bases). The CDR3 sequence is 13 residues long. V lost 6 bases to trimming and J lost 3 bases, with 12 bases between them. CDR3 sequence reads: CASSLGTYYEQYV. The DNA for the CDR3 is TGTGCCAGCAGCCTTGGGACATACTACGAGCAGTACGTC.

The sample holds a few counts of this clonotype. The chain employs TRBV29-1 and TRBJ1-2; D possibly corresponds to TRBD1 (5 bases). V was trimmed by 5 bases and J by 4 bases, leaving 20 bases between them. The CDR3 runs 15 residues. Germline-derived CDR1 and CDR2 are SQVTM and ANQGSEA. CDR3 bases: TGCAGCGTTATAAACTCTCCGCGTGGGGGCTATGGCTACACCTTC. Protein sequence: CSVINSPRGGYGYTF. The whole variable domain, remainder taken from reference TRBV29-1 and TRBJ1-2, is SAVISQKPSRDICQRGTSLTIQCQVDSQVTMMFWYRQQPGQSLTLIATANQGSEATYESGFVIDKFPISRPNLTFSTLTVSNMSPEDSSIYLCSVINSPRGGYGYTFGSGTRLTVV.

The sample holds a few counts of this clonotype. The chain recombines TRBV20-1 with TRBJ2-3; 9 nucleotides align to TRBD2. The ends lost 5 bases at V and 6 bases at J; junction bases unmatched: 6. Germline V lookup: CDR1 DFQATT, CDR2 SNEGSKA (reference sequence). CDR3 size: 13 residues. CDR3 loop: CSARVSGGDTQYF. As DNA, the CDR3 is TGCAGTGCTCGGGTTAGCGGGGGTGATACGCAGTATTTT.

In this sample, this clonotype turned up many times. The chain carries TRBV12-3 or TRBV12-4 and TRBJ1-2; D not resolved. There are 12 residues in the CDR3. Trimming cost V 7 bases and J 9 bases, with 15 bases left between them. CDR3 amino acids: CASNAGWIRYTF. CDR3 in DNA: TGTGCCAGCAACGCGGGCTGGATTCGCTACACCTTC.

This rearrangement joins TRBV7-2 to TRBJ2-7, with 11 bases matching TRBD2. CDR1 and CDR2 from the germline V gene are SGHTA and FQGNSA. The CDR3 runs 18 residues. V lost 0 bases to trimming and J lost 3 bases; unmatched junction nucleotides: 10. CDR3 in DNA: TGTGCCAGCAGCTTAGCAACCGTAGCGGGGGGGCATAACTACGAGCAGTACTTC. This translates into CASSLATVAGGHNYEQYF.